Following are 15 T cell receptor beta chains from one sample sequenced in a study of cytomegalovirus exposure and HLA in healthy donors. 60 Vbeta and 13 Jbeta primers were used in PCR. The repertoire was sequenced with immunoSEQ multiplex PCR; TCRdb's copy has only in-frame clones and lacks some. This table has under 140,000 clones, roughly four fifths appearing once. The sample was PBMCs. Receptor source: a woman aged 30 to 39 in good health and CMV-seronegative.

A note on this clone: Other DNA sequences in this specimen translate into the identical CDR3. This chain links TRBV6-5 with TRBJ2-1; 10 bases match TRBD1. Trimming at V came to 0 bases and at J to 4 bases, leaving 0 bases not matched to a gene. Germline lookup yields CDR1 MNHEY and CDR2 SVGAGI. This CDR3 has 15 residues. DNA of the CDR3: TGTGCCAGCAGTTACTCGGGACAGGGGTACAATGAGCAGTTCTTC. Translation gives CASSYSGQGYNEQFF.

The rearrangement links TRBV28 to TRBJ1-5; 7 bases align to TRBD1. CDR3 length: 17 amino acids. The V gene end was trimmed by 4 bases and the J gene end by 2 bases; junction bases not matched to a gene: 11. The V gene's germline CDR1 is MDHEN and CDR2 SYDVKM. The CDR3: CASSSNSGGMGNQPQHF. The CDR3, as DNA: TGTGCCAGCAGTTCCAACTCAGGGGGTATGGGCAATCAGCCCCAGCATTTT.

In this sample, this clone turned up a few times. The chain is built from TRBV7-2 and TRBJ2-7; 9 bases map to TRBD2. Germline V gene data show CDR1 as SGHTA and CDR2 as FQGNSA. This CDR3 spans 16 amino acids. The V segment lost 1 base and the J segment 0 bases; nucleotides outside the gene matches: 4. The DNA of the CDR3 is TGTGCCAGCAGCTTAGAGGGGACTAGCCCCTCCTACGAGCAGTACTTC. It codes for CASSLEGTSPSYEQYF.

The V and J genes are TRBV7-2 and TRBJ2-7; TRBD2 matches 9 bases. After removal of 1 base from V and 0 bases from J, the junction contained 1 base not matched to a gene. This CDR3 has 15 amino acids. Germline V gene sequence: CDR1 SGHTA, CDR2 FQGNSA. The CDR3, as DNA: TGTGCCAGCAGCTTAGGGACTAGCGTCTCCTACGAGCAGTACTTC. Protein: CASSLGTSVSYEQYF.

The genes are TRBV13 and TRBJ1-1; 9 nucleotides match TRBD1. Germline V lookup: CDR1 PRHDT, CDR2 FYEKMQ (reference sequence). The length of the CDR3 is 11 residues. J lost 10 bases, V lost 7 bases, and 4 bases had no gene match. This CDR3 is CASTAGQGAFF. The CDR3 bases are TGTGCCAGCACCGCGGGACAGGGAGCTTTCTTT. The complete variable domain, with remaining parts taken from reference TRBV13 and TRBJ1-1, reads AAGVIQSPRHLIKEKRETATLKCYPIPRHDTVYWYQQGPGQDPQFLISFYEKMQSDKGSIPDRFSAQQFSDYHSELNMSSLELGDSALYFCASTAGQGAFFGQGTRLTVV.

The chain links TRBV4-3 to TRBJ2-5; TRBD1 agrees at 7 bases. This CDR3 is built from 15 residues. V shed 1 base, J shed 2 bases, and the junction held 4 bases outside the gene matches. CDR1 and CDR2 (germline): LGHNA, YSLEER. The DNA for the CDR3 is TGCGCCAGCAGCCAAGGGACAGGTGGTCAAGAGACCCAGTACTTC. Its protein is CASSQGTGGQETQYF.

The chain employs TRBV2 and TRBJ2-2, with TRBD2 as a possible D gene (6 bases). There are 13 residues in the CDR3. Per the germline V gene, CDR1 is SNHLY and CDR2 is FYNNEI. Trimming left V 8 bases short and J 6 bases short, with 13 bases between. The CDR3 sequence: CASGEKRAGELFF. CDR3 DNA: TGTGCCAGCGGCGAGAAGCGGGCCGGGGAGCTGTTTTTT.

V gene TRBV5-1 combines with J gene TRBJ2-3; the match to TRBD2 covers 9 bases. This CDR3 has 14 amino acids. Germline V gives CDR1 SGHRS, CDR2 YFSETQ. Germline trimming cut 3 bases from V and 5 bases from J; bases unmatched to any gene: 4. Here the CDR3 DNA reads TGCGCCAGCAGCTGGCGGGGGGGCCAAGATACGCAGTATTTT. Amino acid sequence: CASSWRGGQDTQYF.

This chain connects TRBV27 to TRBJ2-7; 9 bases align to TRBD2. The CDR3 is 14 amino acids. V shed 4 bases, J shed 3 bases, and the junction held 4 bases outside the gene matches. Germline-derived CDR1 and CDR2 are MNHEY and SMNVEV (reference sequence). Here the CDR3 DNA reads TGTGCCAGCAGTTCGGGACTAGCAGGCTACGAGCAGTACTTC. Translating gives CASSSGLAGYEQYF.

This clone was detected a few times. The chain is built from TRBV27 and TRBJ1-1; D remains ambiguous. V lost 0 bases and J 4 bases, leaving 12 bases between the germline ends. This CDR3 region has 15 residues. Germline V gene lookup returns CDR1 MNHEY and CDR2 SMNVEV (reference sequence). The CDR3 spells CASSLSNSFSTEAFF. The CDR3 bases are TGTGCCAGCAGTTTATCGAACAGTTTCAGCACTGAAGCTTTCTTT.

This clone was seen only a few times. This chain uses TRBV6-6 with TRBJ2-7, with D possibly TRBD2 on 5 matching bases. The ends were cut back, 6 bases at V and 2 bases at J, with 14 bases in the middle. Germline V gene lookup returns CDR1 MNHNY and CDR2 SVGAGI (reference sequence). The CDR3 sequence is 14 residues long. The CDR3 reads CASSLEGLTYEQYF. The CDR3 bases are TGTGCCAGCAGCCTTGAGGGATTAACCTACGAGCAGTACTTC.

The chain carries TRBV28 and TRBJ1-5; D is ambiguous. Trimming pared 3 bases from V and 3 bases from J, leaving 12 bases between. Per germline, CDR1 MDHEN and CDR2 SYDVKM. The CDR3 has 15 amino acids. CDR3 protein: CASSLMYSSNQPQHF. The CDR3 DNA reads as TGTGCCAGCAGTTTGATGTACTCGTCCAATCAGCCCCAGCATTTT.

The V gene is TRBV5-4, the J gene TRBJ2-1; 8 bases align to TRBD2. Germline V gene data show CDR1 as SGHNT and CDR2 as YYREEE (reference sequence). The CDR3 totals 16 residues. Trimming removed 1 base from V and 9 bases from J; junction bases left unmatched: 12. This CDR3 is CASSLIKVAGLSEQFF. The DNA for the CDR3 is TGTGCCAGCAGCTTGATCAAGGTAGCGGGATTGAGTGAGCAGTTCTTC.

The DNA of the CDR3 is TGTGCCAGCAGTTGGGACAGGGGGTTCGGCTACACCTTC. This translates into CASSWDRGFGYTF. This chain links TRBV28 with TRBJ1-2, with TRBD1 identical over 11 bases. Per germline, CDR1 MDHEN and CDR2 SYDVKM. Unmatched junction bases numbered 3, after V lost 4 bases and J lost 8 bases. This CDR3 region has 13 residues.

The CDR3 reads CASSLYRNTGELFF. The DNA of the CDR3 is TGTGCCAGCAGTTTATACAGGAACACCGGGGAGCTGTTTTTT. The J gene is TRBJ2-2, the V gene TRBV28; no clear D. The CDR3 runs 14 residues. Trimming stripped 1 base from V and 1 base from J, with 4 bases between. Germline-derived CDR1 and CDR2 are MDHEN and SYDVKM.